The 10 T cell receptor beta chains presented below share a single source sample, sequenced in a study of response to subunit inactivated influenza vaccine. MiXCR, run by TCRdb on the RT-PCR reads, gives a single entry per CDR3 protein. The data contain 400,000 to 650,000 distinct CDR3 sequences, 6.5% to 8% of them singletons. Sequenced here: PBMCs from blood, sampled roughly 24 months after vaccination. The receptors shown here come from a man between 50 and 70 years old who received an inactivated influenza vaccine.

The rearrangement uses TRBV20-1 and TRBJ1-1; D is unclear. V was cut by 6 bases and J by 4 bases, with 27 bases left in between. The CDR3 covers 17 residues. The germline CDR1 and CDR2 sequences are DFQATT and SNEGSKA (reference sequence). CDR3 region: CSAPPRGLSLSVTEAFF. The CDR3 nucleotides are TGCAGTGCCCCCCCGCGCGGTTTGTCCTTGTCGGTCACTGAAGCTTTCTTT.

In this sample, this clonotype turned up a few times. The chain uses TRBV20-1 and TRBJ1-5; 7 bases align to TRBD1. V lost 6 bases to trimming and J lost 4 bases; unmatched junction nucleotides: 15. The germline CDR1 and CDR2 sequences are DFQATT and SNEGSKA (reference sequence). CDR3 size: 16 residues. The CDR3, as DNA: TGCAGTGCCCGGGACAGTTGGTTCACGGCTAATCAGCCCCAGCATTTT. This sequence encodes CSARDSWFTANQPQHF.

This clonotype was picked up a small number of times. V is TRBV19 and J is TRBJ2-1, with D possibly called TRBD1 or TRBD2 (5 bases each). In germline, CDR1 is LNHDA, CDR2 SQIVND (reference sequence). This CDR3 has 13 amino acids. Trimming cost V 2 bases and J 8 bases, with 10 bases left between them. The CDR3 DNA sequence: TGTGCCAGTAGTATAATCGAGGGGTATGAGCAGTTCTTC. Translating gives CASSIIEGYEQFF.

This clonotype turned up a few times. The chain recombines TRBV28 with TRBJ1-1; D is ambiguous. With 8 bases removed from V and 7 bases from J, the gap between germline ends came to 11 bases. Germline loops: CDR1 MDHEN, CDR2 SYDVKM. CDR3 length: 11 amino acids. CDR3 nucleotide sequence: TGTGCCAGCGGTGAGAATGGTGAAGCTTTCTTT. It is translated as CASGENGEAFF.

This clonotype appeared a few times. The chain carries TRBV5-1 and TRBJ2-1; no reliable D call. Per germline, CDR1 SGHRS and CDR2 YFSETQ. The ends were cut back, 0 bases at V and 2 bases at J, with 18 bases in the middle. CDR3 length: 18 amino acids. The CDR3 sequence is CASSLAGVGPPTYNEQFF. The CDR3 DNA reads as TGCGCCAGCAGCTTGGCCGGAGTAGGGCCTCCCACCTACAATGAGCAGTTCTTC. Combining the CDR3 with reference TRBV5-1 and TRBJ2-1 gives the whole variable domain KAGVTQTPRYLIKTRGQQVTLSCSPISGHRSVSWYQQTPGQGLQFLFEYFSETQRNKGNFPGRFSGRQFSNSRSEMNVSTLELGDSALYLCASSLAGVGPPTYNEQFFGPGTRLTVL.

The chain employs TRBV2 and TRBJ1-2; possibly TRBD1 for D (6 bases). This CDR3 spans 12 amino acids. Germline V lookup: CDR1 SNHLY, CDR2 FYNNEI. The ends were cut back, 10 bases at V and 7 bases at J, with 16 bases in the middle. The CDR3: CATPRGARGYTF. The CDR3, as DNA: TGTGCCACCCCCCGGGGGGCGCGTGGCTACACCTTC.

The CDR3 spells CSTLTGDSYEQYF. In nucleotides, the CDR3 is TGCAGTACTTTAACAGGGGACTCCTACGAGCAGTACTTC. V usage is TRBV20-1 and J usage is TRBJ2-7; 7 bases are shared with TRBD1. This CDR3 has 13 residues. Losses at the gene ends were 8 bases for V and 0 bases for J; bases not matched to a gene: 7. Germline assignment: CDR1 DFQATT and CDR2 SNEGSKA (reference sequence).

This clonotype was seen at least ten times. The chain is built from TRBV15 and TRBJ1-1, with D possibly TRBD1 on 5 matching bases. Germline values: CDR1 LNHNV, CDR2 YYDKDF (reference sequence). The length of the CDR3 is 13 residues. V was pared by 5 bases and J by 5 bases, with 12 bases between. CDR3 region: CATSGRELTEAFF. In DNA form, the CDR3 reads TGTGCCACCAGCGGCAGGGAGTTAACTGAAGCTTTCTTT.

This chain joins TRBV10-3 and TRBJ2-7; 7 positions agree with TRBD1. CDR3 length equals 15 residues. Looked up from germline, CDR1 is ENHRY and CDR2 is SYGVKD. V trimming: 4 bases; J trimming: 5 bases; junction bases outside the gene matches: 11. The CDR3 sequence is CAISGLGGASDEQYF. Here the CDR3 DNA reads TGTGCCATCAGTGGTTTAGGGGGCGCGTCGGACGAGCAGTACTTC.

This chain links TRBV20-1 with TRBJ2-2, with TRBD2 identical over 8 bases. With V trimmed by 1 base and J by 6 bases, 1 base remained unmatched. This CDR3 has 13 residues. Germline V lookup: CDR1 DFQATT, CDR2 SNEGSKA (reference sequence). DNA for the CDR3: TGCAGTGCTAGAGGGCGGGGGGCCGGGGAGCTGTTTTTT. This codes for CSARGRGAGELFF.